This is a list of T cell receptor beta chains from one sample in a study of blood T cell repertoires in COVID-19. Clones were sequenced by immunoSEQ multiplex PCR, and TCRdb holds only the in-frame ones, with some missing. The sample shows 25,000 to 30,000 clones, about 80% of them seen only once. Sequencing was done on a sample of peripheral blood. The receptors here all came from a human donor in a cohort sampled during active COVID-19. CDR3s include the opening cysteine and the closing phenylalanine or tryptophan. A D gene is named only where the DNA matches it firmly. Part of the rows lack a size; the others show once, few, many or a class for expanded clones.

clone size: .
V gene: TRBV29-1
D gene: .
J gene: TRBJ2-3
CDR3 length: 14
CDR3 protein: CSVGGLGTTDTQYF
CDR3 DNA: TGCAGCGTGGGGGGATTGGGGACCACAGATACGCAGTATTTT

clone size: .
V gene: TRBV27
D gene: TRBD2
J gene: TRBJ2-3
CDR3 length: 15
CDR3 protein: CASSLLAGGSDTQYF
CDR3 DNA: TGTGCCAGCAGTTTACTAGCGGGGGGGTCAGATACGCAGTATTTT

clone size: once
V gene: TRBV20-1
D gene: .
J gene: TRBJ2-7
CDR3 length: 11
CDR3 protein: CSVERSSEQYF
CDR3 DNA: TGCAGTGTAGAGCGGAGTTCCGAGCAGTACTTC

clone size: .
V gene: TRBV9
D gene: .
J gene: TRBJ1-1
CDR3 length: 15
CDR3 protein: CASSVDQAPNTEAFF
CDR3 DNA: TGTGCCAGCAGCGTAGACCAGGCGCCGAACACTGAAGCTTTCTTT

clone size: .
V gene: TRBV5-6
D gene: .
J gene: TRBJ1-5
CDR3 length: 15
CDR3 protein: CASSLAGGRGQPQHF
CDR3 DNA: TGTGCCAGCAGCTTGGCGGGGGGGAGAGGTCAGCCCCAGCATTTT

clone size: few
V gene: TRBV7-9
D gene: TRBD2
J gene: TRBJ2-1
CDR3 length: 16
CDR3 protein: CASSFPGGSSYNEQFF
CDR3 DNA: TGTGCCAGCAGCTTCCCGGGGGGGAGCTCCTACAATGAGCAGTTCTTC

clone size: .
V gene: TRBV7-2
D gene: TRBD1
J gene: TRBJ1-5
CDR3 length: 16
CDR3 protein: CASSLSPGGGNQPQHF
CDR3 DNA: TGTGCCAGCAGCTTAAGTCCAGGGGGCGGAAATCAGCCCCAGCATTTT

clone size: few
V gene: TRBV7-2
D gene: TRBD2
J gene: TRBJ2-7
CDR3 length: 17
CDR3 protein: CASSPPPLAGVNYEQYF
CDR3 DNA: TGTGCCAGCAGCCCGCCCCCCCTAGCGGGAGTTAACTACGAGCAGTACTTC

clone size: .
V gene: TRBV6-6
D gene: TRBD1
J gene: TRBJ2-7
CDR3 length: 13
CDR3 protein: CASSYRQGAEQYF
CDR3 DNA: TGTGCCAGCAGTTACCGGCAGGGGGCCGAGCAGTACTTC

clone size: .
V gene: TRBV19
D gene: .
J gene: TRBJ2-5
CDR3 length: 16
CDR3 protein: CASSPPLGTTQETQYF
CDR3 DNA: TGTGCCAGTAGTCCCCCCCTCGGGACAACGCAAGAGACCCAGTACTTC

clone size: .
V gene: TRBV4-1
D gene: TRBD2
J gene: TRBJ2-7
CDR3 length: 15
CDR3 protein: CASSPLTGTSGILYF
CDR3 DNA: TGCGCCAGCAGCCCGCTAACCGGGACTAGCGGGATACTGTACTTC

clone size: .
V gene: TRBV19
D gene: .
J gene: TRBJ1-3
CDR3 length: 15
CDR3 protein: CASSPTDKFGNTIYF
CDR3 DNA: TGTGCCAGTAGCCCGACAGACAAATTTGGAAACACCATATATTTT

clone size: .
V gene: TRBV3-1/TRBV3-2
D gene: TRBD1
J gene: TRBJ1-5
CDR3 length: 17
CDR3 protein: CASSLTGQGEQSQPQHF
CDR3 DNA: TGTGCCAGCAGCTTAACTGGACAGGGTGAGCAATCTCAGCCCCAGCATTTT

clone size: once
V gene: TRBV5-4
D gene: TRBD1
J gene: TRBJ2-7
CDR3 length: 14
CDR3 protein: CASSGTGKAYEQYF
CDR3 DNA: TGTGCCAGCAGCGGGACAGGGAAGGCCTACGAGCAGTACTTC

clone size: .
V gene: TRBV12-3/TRBV12-4
D gene: TRBD2
J gene: TRBJ2-3
CDR3 length: 13
CDR3 protein: CASSSRTSGAQYF
CDR3 DNA: TGTGCCAGCAGTTCCCGGACTAGCGGGGCGCAGTATTTT

clone size: .
V gene: TRBV28
D gene: TRBD1
J gene: TRBJ1-2
CDR3 length: 14
CDR3 protein: CASINRGHGVGYTF
CDR3 DNA: TGTGCCAGCATCAACAGGGGGCATGGTGTCGGCTACACCTTC

clone size: once
V gene: TRBV6-6
D gene: .
J gene: TRBJ2-1
CDR3 length: 12
CDR3 protein: CASSYGGSEQFF
CDR3 DNA: TGTGCCAGCAGTTACGGAGGAAGTGAGCAGTTCTTC

clone size: few
V gene: TRBV10-1
D gene: .
J gene: TRBJ1-6
CDR3 length: 15
CDR3 protein: CASSESLGGSSPLHF
CDR3 DNA: TGCGCCAGCAGTGAATCTTTGGGGGGGAGTTCACCCCTCCACTTT

clone size: .
V gene: TRBV19
D gene: TRBD1
J gene: TRBJ1-5
CDR3 length: 14
CDR3 protein: CASTSRDRGGPQHF
CDR3 DNA: TGTGCCAGCACGTCCCGGGACAGGGGAGGGCCCCAGCATTTT

clone size: .
V gene: TRBV7-3
D gene: .
J gene: TRBJ2-1
CDR3 length: 13
CDR3 protein: CASSLLGSGEQFF
CDR3 DNA: TGTGCCAGCAGCTTACTTGGATCAGGGGAGCAGTTCTTC

clone size: .
V gene: TRBV7-2
D gene: .
J gene: TRBJ1-1
CDR3 length: 14
CDR3 protein: CASSHWASYTEAFF
CDR3 DNA: TGTGCCAGCAGCCACTGGGCGTCGTACACTGAAGCTTTCTTT

clone size: .
V gene: TRBV10-2
D gene: .
J gene: TRBJ2-2
CDR3 length: 15
CDR3 protein: CASRSTGSGTGELFF
CDR3 DNA: TGCGCCAGCAGGTCAACGGGGTCGGGCACCGGGGAGCTGTTTTTT

clone size: .
V gene: TRBV11-2
D gene: .
J gene: TRBJ1-6
CDR3 length: 15
CDR3 protein: CASSLDPGWVSPLHF
CDR3 DNA: TGTGCCAGCAGCTTAGACCCGGGGTGGGTATCACCCCTCCACTTT

clone size: .
V gene: TRBV5-1
D gene: .
J gene: TRBJ1-2
CDR3 length: 13
CDR3 protein: CASSFGTHDGYTF
CDR3 DNA: TGCGCCAGCAGCTTTGGGACACACGATGGCTACACCTTC

clone size: .
V gene: TRBV23-1
D gene: .
J gene: TRBJ1-5
CDR3 length: 17
CDR3 protein: CASSQSSPGGVNQPQHF
CDR3 DNA: TGCGCCAGCAGTCAATCTTCCCCAGGAGGGGTTAATCAGCCCCAGCATTTT

clone size: .
V gene: TRBV6-5
D gene: TRBD1
J gene: TRBJ1-6
CDR3 length: 15
CDR3 protein: CATRSGTGTNSPLHF
CDR3 DNA: TGTGCCACTAGGTCCGGGACAGGCACAAATTCACCCCTCCACTTT

clone size: .
V gene: TRBV7-9
D gene: .
J gene: TRBJ2-3
CDR3 length: 15
CDR3 protein: CASSFILDSTDTQYF
CDR3 DNA: TGTGCCAGCAGCTTCATATTGGACAGTACAGATACGCAGTATTTT

clone size: once
V gene: TRBV5-6
D gene: .
J gene: TRBJ2-1
CDR3 length: 15
CDR3 protein: CASSLRQNSYNEQFF
CDR3 DNA: TGTGCCAGCAGCTTGAGACAGAACTCCTACAATGAGCAGTTCTTC

clone size: .
V gene: TRBV9
D gene: .
J gene: TRBJ2-3
CDR3 length: 19
CDR3 protein: CASSVGLTGAGVFTDTQYF
CDR3 DNA: TGTGCCAGCAGCGTAGGGCTGACTGGGGCAGGGGTGTTCACAGATACGCAGTATTTT

clone size: .
V gene: TRBV5-6
D gene: .
J gene: TRBJ1-2
CDR3 length: 12
CDR3 protein: CASSLAGYGYTF
CDR3 DNA: TGTGCCAGCAGCTTGGCGGGCTATGGCTACACCTTC

clone size: few
V gene: TRBV28
D gene: .
J gene: TRBJ1-1
CDR3 length: 14
CDR3 protein: CASSSTQVLIEAFF
CDR3 DNA: TGTGCCAGCAGTTCAACACAGGTTCTCATCGAAGCTTTCTTT

clone size: .
V gene: TRBV7-2
D gene: .
J gene: TRBJ1-2
CDR3 length: 16
CDR3 protein: CASSLARAEGGDGYTF
CDR3 DNA: TGTGCCAGCAGCTTAGCGCGGGCAGAGGGTGGGGATGGCTACACCTTC

clone size: .
V gene: TRBV30
D gene: .
J gene: TRBJ2-1
CDR3 length: 17
CDR3 protein: CAWRTNRQAYTANEQFF
CDR3 DNA: TGTGCCTGGCGTACTAATAGACAGGCATATACGGCCAATGAGCAGTTCTTC

clone size: .
V gene: TRBV2
D gene: TRBD2
J gene: TRBJ2-3
CDR3 length: 18
CDR3 protein: CASSELVASGGSTDTQYF
CDR3 DNA: TGTGCCAGCAGTGAATTAGTGGCTAGCGGGGGGAGCACAGATACGCAGTATTTT

clone size: .
V gene: TRBV10-3
D gene: .
J gene: TRBJ2-7
CDR3 length: 12
CDR3 protein: CAISVERYEQYF
CDR3 DNA: TGTGCCATCAGTGTAGAGCGATACGAGCAGTACTTC

clone size: few
V gene: TRBV28
D gene: TRBD1
J gene: TRBJ2-1
CDR3 length: 14
CDR3 protein: CASSFAGGYNEQFF
CDR3 DNA: TGTGCCAGCAGTTTTGCAGGGGGATACAATGAGCAGTTCTTC

clone size: .
V gene: TRBV29-1
D gene: .
J gene: TRBJ1-5
CDR3 length: 15
CDR3 protein: CSVSVEGFRNQPQHF
CDR3 DNA: TGCAGCGTTTCGGTGGAGGGGTTCCGCAATCAGCCCCAGCATTTT

clone size: .
V gene: TRBV11-3
D gene: TRBD1
J gene: TRBJ2-5
CDR3 length: 16
CDR3 protein: CASSPGRDRVRETQYF
CDR3 DNA: TGTGCCAGCAGCCCGGGCCGGGACAGGGTGAGGGAGACCCAGTACTTC

clone size: .
V gene: TRBV10-3
D gene: TRBD2
J gene: TRBJ2-7
CDR3 length: 16
CDR3 protein: CAISGFTSGRTYEQYF
CDR3 DNA: TGTGCCATCAGTGGTTTCACTAGCGGGCGGACCTACGAGCAGTACTTC

clone size: .
V gene: TRBV30
D gene: .
J gene: TRBJ2-5
CDR3 length: 15
CDR3 protein: CAWSLMQGLKETQYF
CDR3 DNA: TGTGCCTGGAGTTTGATGCAGGGGTTAAAAGAGACCCAGTACTTC

clone size: .
V gene: TRBV5-4
D gene: TRBD2
J gene: TRBJ2-1
CDR3 length: 18
CDR3 protein: CASSRGLAGYSSYNEQFF
CDR3 DNA: TGTGCCAGCAGCAGGGGACTAGCGGGATATAGCTCCTACAATGAGCAGTTCTTC

clone size: .
V gene: TRBV18
D gene: .
J gene: TRBJ2-1
CDR3 length: 16
CDR3 protein: CASSRSGEGSYNEQFF
CDR3 DNA: TGTGCCAGCTCACGATCCGGGGAAGGCTCCTACAATGAGCAGTTCTTC

clone size: .
V gene: TRBV27
D gene: TRBD2
J gene: TRBJ2-7
CDR3 length: 14
CDR3 protein: CASSLSGGSYEQYF
CDR3 DNA: TGTGCCAGCAGTTTATCCGGGGGGTCCTACGAGCAGTACTTC

clone size: .
V gene: TRBV7-3
D gene: .
J gene: TRBJ2-3
CDR3 length: 15
CDR3 protein: CASSVRGYPADTQYF
CDR3 DNA: TGTGCCAGCAGCGTGAGAGGGTACCCAGCAGATACGCAGTATTTT

clone size: .
V gene: TRBV7-8
D gene: .
J gene: TRBJ2-7
CDR3 length: 14
CDR3 protein: CASSSQGTTYEQYF
CDR3 DNA: TGTGCCAGCAGCTCGCAGGGGACCACCTACGAGCAGTACTTC

clone size: .
V gene: TRBV6-2/TRBV6-3
D gene: .
J gene: TRBJ1-1
CDR3 length: 15
CDR3 protein: CASRYQQGVKAEAFF
CDR3 DNA: TGTGCCAGCAGATACCAACAGGGTGTAAAGGCTGAAGCTTTCTTT

clone size: .
V gene: TRBV5-8
D gene: .
J gene: TRBJ2-5
CDR3 length: 13
CDR3 protein: CASSSAGVGTQYF
CDR3 DNA: TGTGCCAGCAGCTCCGCCGGGGTCGGGACCCAGTACTTC

clone size: .
V gene: TRBV6-5
D gene: .
J gene: TRBJ2-1
CDR3 length: 13
CDR3 protein: CASRRPTSDEQFF
CDR3 DNA: TGTGCCAGCAGACGACCGACTAGTGATGAGCAGTTCTTC

clone size: few
V gene: TRBV5-1
D gene: .
J gene: TRBJ1-1
CDR3 length: 10
CDR3 protein: CAGVVGQGAF
CDR3 DNA: .

clone size: .
V gene: TRBV2
D gene: .
J gene: TRBJ2-1
CDR3 length: 15
CDR3 protein: CASMRQATRNNEQFF
CDR3 DNA: TGTGCCAGCATGAGACAAGCAACGCGAAACAATGAGCAGTTCTTC

clone size: .
V gene: TRBV5-1
D gene: .
J gene: TRBJ2-6
CDR3 length: 15
CDR3 protein: CASSLFVQGANVLTF
CDR3 DNA: TGCGCCAGCAGCTTGTTTGTTCAGGGGGCCAACGTCCTGACTTTC

clone size: .
V gene: TRBV7-3
D gene: .
J gene: TRBJ2-1
CDR3 length: 14
CDR3 protein: CASSLEAGYNEQFF
CDR3 DNA: TGTGCCAGCAGCTTAGAGGCGGGTTACAATGAGCAGTTCTTC

clone size: .
V gene: TRBV3-1/TRBV3-2
D gene: TRBD1
J gene: TRBJ2-1
CDR3 length: 14
CDR3 protein: CASSQDQGAHEQFF
CDR3 DNA: TGTGCCAGCAGCCAAGATCAGGGGGCCCATGAGCAGTTCTTC

clone size: .
V gene: TRBV27
D gene: TRBD1
J gene: TRBJ2-7
CDR3 length: 15
CDR3 protein: CASSLAGTAFYEQYF
CDR3 DNA: TGTGCCAGCAGTTTGGCCGGGACAGCATTCTACGAGCAGTACTTC

clone size: .
V gene: TRBV7-2
D gene: .
J gene: TRBJ1-1
CDR3 length: 15
CDR3 protein: CASSLSVAINTEAFF
CDR3 DNA: TGTGCCAGCAGCTTATCGGTCGCCATAAACACTGAAGCTTTCTTT